Each of the 26 T cell receptor beta chains below was sequenced from the same sample in a study of T cells in women clearing cervical HPV infection. Repertoires were generated with immunoSEQ multiplex PCR, while TCRdb's copy carries only in-frame clones and drops some. There are more than 20,000 clones in the sample, with 7.5% to 10% held by the top ten. The sequenced material came from blood buffy coat. These receptors were obtained from a woman aged 18-70 years with a cervical HPV16 infection that either progressed to CIN3+ or cleared (not recorded which).

As regards this clone: Coverage ceases 3 residues before the CDR3 finishes, and the germline J gene fills in the end. The J gene is TRBJ2-1, the V gene TRBV19; 7 nucleotides align to TRBD1. V shed 7 bases, J shed 5 bases, and the junction held 8 bases outside the gene matches. Germline CDR1 and CDR2: LNHDA and SQIVND (reference sequence). CDR3 size: 14 residues. The CDR3 bases that were read are TGTGCCAGTAATCCGGGACAGTCAAACAATGAG. It is translated as CASNPGQSNNE. The entire CDR3 protein is CASNPGQSNNEQFF.

A note on this clone: The read ends 3 residues early relative to the CDR3; the germline J gene fills the gap. This sequence joins TRBV29-1 and TRBJ1-1; a possible D gene is TRBD1 (6 bases). Germline V lookup: CDR1 SQVTM, CDR2 ANQGSEA. The CDR3 extends over 14 amino acids. The CDR3 is CSVVGGDQPAGAFF. The covered CDR3 bases are TGCAGCGTTGTAGGGGGGGACCAGCCCGCGGGA.

As concerns this clone: The read ends 3 residues shy of where the CDR3 ends; the end is completed using the germline J gene. The gene calls are TRBV5-1 and TRBJ2-2, with 11 nucleotides matching TRBD1. The germline CDR1 and CDR2 sequences are SGHRS and YFSETQ. V lost 4 bases and J lost 6; bases outside the gene matches: 5. CDR3 length: 15 residues. The part of the CDR3 DNA that was read is TGCGCCAGCAGCGATGGGACAGGGGGACCCGGGGAG. It encodes CASSDGTGGPGE. The full CDR3 sequence reads CASSDGTGGPGELFF.

Of note for this clone: Sequencing ends 3 residues short of the CDR3 end; the germline J gene provides the rest. The V and J genes are TRBV5-1 and TRBJ2-2, with a possible D match to TRBD2 (5 bases). The CDR3 has 13 residues. Germline-derived CDR1 and CDR2 are SGHRS and YFSETQ. V was cut by 5 bases and J by 8 bases, with 13 bases left in between. This CDR3 is CASRPDSLGELFF. The sequenced CDR3 bases are TGCGCCAGCAGACCGGACTCCCTAGGGGAG.

Notes on this clone: The read ends 3 residues early relative to the CDR3; the germline J gene fills the gap. This chain uses TRBV19 with TRBJ2-1; TRBD2 agrees at 7 bases. V lost 3 bases, J lost 4 bases, and 9 bases stayed unmatched. The CDR3 spans 16 residues. Germline CDR1 is LNHDA and CDR2 is SQIVND (reference sequence). The CDR3 loop reads CASSIFVAGGYNEQFF. The part of the CDR3 DNA that was read is TGTGCCAGTAGTATTTTTGTAGCGGGCGGTTACAATGAG.

Details on this clone: Sequencing ends 3 residues short of the CDR3 end; the germline J gene provides the rest. This chain links TRBV20-1 with TRBJ2-3; D remains ambiguous. The CDR3 spans 14 residues. V lost 3 bases and J lost 2, with 12 bases in between. Germline CDR1 reads DFQATT; CDR2 reads SNEGSKA (reference sequence). Incomplete CDR3 DNA: TGCAGTGCTAGCAGGCAAGGGTCCACAGATACG. Protein product: CSASRQGSTDT. The whole CDR3 region reads CSASRQGSTDTQYF.

Concerning this clone itself: From the germline J gene comes the end of the CDR3, since the read stops 3 residues before it. The V and J genes are TRBV6-1 and TRBJ2-7; TRBD1 matches 7 bases. Germline V gene sequence: CDR1 MNHNS, CDR2 SASEGT. V shed 3 bases and J 3 bases; nucleotides not matched to a gene: 2. The CDR3 contains 13 residues. The CDR3 bases that were read are TGTGCCAGCAGTGAGAGGGGGCTCTACGAG. Its translation: CASSERGLYE. From start to end, the CDR3 is CASSERGLYEQYF.

About this clone itself: Coverage ceases 3 residues before the CDR3 finishes, and the germline J gene fills in the end. This rearrangement joins TRBV20-1 to TRBJ2-3; TRBD1 might be the D (5 bases). There are 15 residues in the CDR3. V dropped 0 bases and J dropped 0 bases, with 10 bases sitting between them. Per the germline V gene, CDR1 is DFQATT and CDR2 is SNEGSKA (reference sequence). This CDR3 is CSARDGTGSTDTQYF. The CDR3 bases that were read are TGCAGTGCTAGAGATGGAACAGGCAGCACAGATACG.

Remarks on this clone: The read ends 3 residues early relative to the CDR3; the germline J gene fills the gap. The V call is TRBV2, the J call TRBJ2-1; no clear D gene. There are 14 residues in the CDR3. V was clipped by 8 bases and J by 7 bases, with 18 bases between them. CDR1 is SNHLY and CDR2 is FYNNEI in the germline V gene. The CDR3 region is CASSRRYIWNEQFF. CDR3 DNA, as far as it was read: TGTGCCAGCTCCCGGCGGTACATCTGGAATGAG.

Regarding this clone: With the read ending 3 residues before the CDR3 end, the germline J gene is used to fill in that end. This chain uses TRBV20-1 with TRBJ2-3; 9 bases are shared with TRBD2. The CDR3 sequence is 15 residues long. Trimming cost V 1 base and J 0 bases; bases outside gene matches: 2. CDR1 and CDR2 from the germline V gene are DFQATT and SNEGSKA (reference sequence). This CDR3 is CSARASGVSTDTQYF. Partial CDR3 DNA: TGCAGTGCTAGAGCTAGCGGGGTTAGCACAGATACG.

For this clone: The missing CDR3 end, 3 residues past where the read stops, is filled in from the germline J gene. The V call is TRBV12-3 or TRBV12-4, the J call TRBJ2-3, with 9 bases lining up with TRBD2. The J segment lost 4 bases and the V segment lost 2 bases, leaving 10 bases of the junction unmatched. This CDR3 spans 17 amino acids. Incomplete CDR3 DNA: TGTGCCAGCAGTTTAAATAAGGCGGGAGGGCCGGCAGATACG. Protein product: CASSLNKAGGPADT. The complete CDR3 sequence is CASSLNKAGGPADTQYF.

As regards this clone: The read halts 3 residues ahead of the CDR3 end, with the missing end drawn from the germline J gene. The chain couples TRBV20-1 to TRBJ2-2, with D unclear. The CDR3 totals 12 residues. Deletions cut 4 bases from V and 2 bases from J, with 5 bases between. Germline V gives CDR1 DFQATT, CDR2 SNEGSKA (reference sequence). Partial CDR3 DNA: TGCAGTGCTACCGGTAACACCGGGGAG. Protein sequence: CSATGNTGE. The entire CDR3 protein reads CSATGNTGELFF.

As for this clone: The read gets to within 3 residues of the CDR3 end, and the germline J gene fills in the rest. This chain uses TRBV27 with TRBJ2-1, with 10 bases matching TRBD2. Per germline, CDR1 MNHEY and CDR2 SMNVEV (reference sequence). This CDR3 contains 13 residues. J lost 8 bases, V lost 6 bases, and 4 bases had no gene match. The sequenced CDR3 bases are TGTGCCAGCAGACTAGCGGGACGCGATGAG. It is translated as CASRLAGRDE. The entire CDR3 is CASRLAGRDEQFF.

Comment on this clone: The read comes to an end 3 residues before the CDR3 does, leaving the germline J gene to fill in the end. The chain employs TRBV18 and TRBJ2-7; 11 bases agree with TRBD2. The CDR3 runs to 15 residues. With V trimmed by 2 bases and J by 5 bases, 5 bases remained unmatched. CDR1 is KGHSH and CDR2 is LQKENI in the germline V gene. CDR3 DNA, as far as it was read: TGTGCCAGCTCACCAACTAGCGGGAGTAAAAACGAG. Its protein product is CASSPTSGSKNE. The whole CDR3 protein reads CASSPTSGSKNEQYF.

On this clone itself: From the germline J gene comes the end of the CDR3, since the read stops 3 residues before it. The chain recombines TRBV18 with TRBJ2-2; a weak D match, TRBD1 (6 bases). CDR3 length equals 16 residues. Trimming shortened V by 3 bases and J by 0 bases, and 11 bases separated the two germline ends. CDR1 and CDR2 (germline): KGHSH, LQKENI. The CDR3 reads CASSPQGITNTGELFF. The CDR3 bases that were read are TGTGCCAGCTCACCCCAGGGGATAACGAACACCGGGGAG.

In the case of this clone: The read ends 3 residues before the CDR3 terminus; that terminus is restored from the germline J gene. V usage is TRBV6-1 and J usage is TRBJ1-1; no firm D call. The ends were cut back, 0 bases at V and 5 bases at J, with 7 bases in the middle. Germline CDR1 is MNHNS and CDR2 is SASEGT. The CDR3 has 13 residues. The CDR3 loop is CASSEAQRTEAFF. The sequenced CDR3 bases are TGTGCCAGCAGTGAAGCGCAAAGGACTGAA.

The sequenced CDR3 bases are TGTGCCCCCCCGGGGGTAGGATCAGATACG. Translating it yields CAPPGVGSDT. The entire CDR3 sequence reads CAPPGVGSDTQYF. The chain has TRBV7-2 and TRBJ2-3; D is perhaps TRBD2 (6 bases). The read is 3 residues too short to cover the CDR3 end, so that end is filled in from the germline J gene. The length of the CDR3 is 13 residues. Germline V gene sequence: CDR1 SGHTA, CDR2 FQGNSA. V dropped 11 bases and J dropped 4 bases, with 16 bases sitting between them.

Concerning this clone: The read falls 3 residues short of the CDR3 end, and the missing part is taken from the germline J gene. The rearrangement uses TRBV20-1 and TRBJ2-1; 8 nucleotides agree with TRBD1. CDR3 length equals 15 residues. CDR1 is DFQATT and CDR2 is SNEGSKA in the germline V gene (reference sequence). Unmatched junction bases numbered 9, after V lost 0 bases and J lost 8 bases. Partial CDR3 DNA: TGCAGTGCTAGAGATGAGACAGGGGAACGATATGAG. Translated: CSARDETGERYE. The whole CDR3 sequence reads CSARDETGERYEQFF.

In regard to this clone: The read terminates 3 residues before the CDR3 end, so the remaining end is supplied by the germline J gene. The rearrangement uses TRBV6-1 and TRBJ2-7; D not certain. Trimming removed 1 base from V and 4 bases from J, with 14 bases in between. The length of the CDR3 is 15 residues. CDR1 is MNHNS and CDR2 is SASEGT in the germline V gene. CDR3 loop: CASSEGLLAVYEQYF. The sequenced part of the CDR3 DNA is TGTGCCAGCAGTGAAGGTCTATTAGCTGTTTACGAG.

CDR3 DNA (partial): TGTGCCAGTAGTATCGGGGCTACAGGGGGCAGAAACTATGGC. Protein: CASSIGATGGRNYG. The complete CDR3 sequence is CASSIGATGGRNYGYTF. The rearrangement uses TRBV19 and TRBJ1-2, with 9 positions matching TRBD1. The read terminates 3 residues ahead of where the CDR3 ends, so the germline J gene completes it. Germline loops: CDR1 LNHDA, CDR2 SQIVND (reference sequence). Germline trimming cut 3 bases from V and 2 bases from J; bases unmatched to any gene: 10. This CDR3 contains 17 residues.

Regarding this clone: The read gets to within 3 residues of the CDR3 end, and the germline J gene fills in the rest. The rearrangement joins TRBV29-1 to TRBJ1-1; D is possibly TRBD1 (5 bases). The CDR3 is 14 residues long. The V end lost 4 bases, the J end lost 0 bases, and 12 bases lay between the germline ends. Per germline, CDR1 SQVTM and CDR2 ANQGSEA. The CDR3 DNA, read in part, is TGCAGCGTTGTCGGGGGTTCCATGAACACTGAA. The encoded protein is CSVVGGSMNTE. The CDR3 as a whole reads CSVVGGSMNTEAFF.

In regard to this clone: The read halts 3 residues ahead of the CDR3 end, with the missing end drawn from the germline J gene. The rearrangement uses TRBV13 and TRBJ2-7, with TRBD1 matching 7 bases. Germline trimming cut 4 bases from V and 2 bases from J; bases unmatched to any gene: 8. The CDR3 has 15 amino acids. CDR1 is PRHDT and CDR2 is FYEKMQ in the germline V gene (reference sequence). The CDR3 region is CASSSRRQGTYEQYF. CDR3 bases read: TGTGCCAGCAGCTCCAGGAGACAGGGAACCTACGAG.

With regard to this clone: The sequence runs out 3 residues before the end of the CDR3; the remainder is reconstructed from the germline J gene. This chain uses TRBV5-1 with TRBJ1-4, with TRBD1 matching over 7 bases. The CDR3 is made up of 14 amino acids. Germline assignment: CDR1 SGHRS and CDR2 YFSETQ. Trimming at V came to 1 base and at J to 3 bases, leaving 0 bases not matched to a gene. The CDR3: CASSLTGANEKLFF. CDR3 DNA, as far as it was read: TGCGCCAGCAGCTTGACAGGGGCTAATGAAAAA.

Details on this clone: The missing CDR3 end, 3 residues past where the read stops, is filled in from the germline J gene. V and J are TRBV19 and TRBJ2-3; 9 bases align to TRBD1. The germline CDR1 and CDR2 sequences are LNHDA and SQIVND (reference sequence). The J segment lost 1 base and the V segment lost 8 bases, leaving 4 bases of the junction unmatched. The CDR3 has 14 residues. The CDR3 protein is CASGRTGGTDTQYF. CDR3 DNA, as far as it was read: TGTGCCAGTGGTAGGACAGGGGGCACAGATACG.

A remark on this clone: The sequenced fragment ends 3 residues before the CDR3 boundary, so the rest is inferred from the germline J gene. This rearrangement joins TRBV12-3 or TRBV12-4 to TRBJ2-1, with 10 bases that match TRBD1. The CDR3 extends over 16 amino acids. The trim removed 5 bases at V and 2 bases at J, leaving 6 bases unmatched. CDR3 bases read: TGTGCCAGCAGTCCCCGGACAGGGGGAACCTACAATGAG. It specifies CASSPRTGGTYNE. The whole CDR3 protein reads CASSPRTGGTYNEQFF.

A word on this clone: The read gets to within 3 residues of the CDR3 end, and the germline J gene fills in the rest. The chain combines TRBV6-4 with TRBJ2-1; 9 bases agree with TRBD2. V lost 0 bases to trimming and J lost 3 bases; unmatched junction nucleotides: 0. The CDR3 contains 15 residues. Germline V gives CDR1 MRHNA, CDR2 SNTAGT. The CDR3 loop reads CASSDSSGSYNEQFF. The covered CDR3 bases are TGTGCCAGCAGTGACTCTAGCGGGAGCTACAATGAG.